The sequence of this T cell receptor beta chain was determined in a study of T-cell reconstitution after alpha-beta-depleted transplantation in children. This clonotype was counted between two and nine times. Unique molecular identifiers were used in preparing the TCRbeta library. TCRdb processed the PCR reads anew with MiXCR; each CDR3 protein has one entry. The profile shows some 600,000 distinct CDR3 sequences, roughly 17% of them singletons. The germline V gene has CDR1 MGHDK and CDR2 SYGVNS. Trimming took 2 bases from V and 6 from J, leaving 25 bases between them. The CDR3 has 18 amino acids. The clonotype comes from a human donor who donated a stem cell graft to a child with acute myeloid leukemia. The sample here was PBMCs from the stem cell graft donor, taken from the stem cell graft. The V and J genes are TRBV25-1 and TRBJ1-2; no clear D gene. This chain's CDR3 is CASSEVLDGRHPTNGYTF. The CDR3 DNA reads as TGTGCCAGCAGTGAAGTTCTAGACGGTCGACATCCAACTAATGGCTACACCTTC.